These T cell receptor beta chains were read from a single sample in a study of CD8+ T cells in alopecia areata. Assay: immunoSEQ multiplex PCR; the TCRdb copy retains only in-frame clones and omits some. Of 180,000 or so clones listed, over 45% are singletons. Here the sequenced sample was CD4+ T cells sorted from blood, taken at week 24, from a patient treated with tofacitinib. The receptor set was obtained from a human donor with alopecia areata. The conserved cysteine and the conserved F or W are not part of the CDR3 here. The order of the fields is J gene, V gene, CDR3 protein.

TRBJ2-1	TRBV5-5	ASSPLPGGSDNEQF
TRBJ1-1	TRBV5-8	ASSRDRATEAF
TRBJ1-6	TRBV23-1	ASSLTGTDDSPLH
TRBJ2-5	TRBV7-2	ASSLEAGGNQETQY
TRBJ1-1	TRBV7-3	ASSLMGATEAF
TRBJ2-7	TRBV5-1	ASSPPNAYEQY
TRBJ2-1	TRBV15	ATSYWGTYNEQF
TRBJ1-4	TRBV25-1	ASTGTGGPEEKLF
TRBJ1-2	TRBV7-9	ASSRQGDTGYT
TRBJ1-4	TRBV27	ASQTTNEKLF
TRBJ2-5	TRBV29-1	SVGTTQETQY
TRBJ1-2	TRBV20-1	SARGGYGYT
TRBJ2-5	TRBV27	ASSLAGGETQY
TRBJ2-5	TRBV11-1	ASSRLGQGILPGETQY
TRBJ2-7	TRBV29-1	SVEGLANSYEQY
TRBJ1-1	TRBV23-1	ASSQSRGRDTEAF
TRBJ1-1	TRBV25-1	ASNIGFNTEAF
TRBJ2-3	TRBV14	ASSQGRLYTDTQY
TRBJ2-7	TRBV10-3	AISESPGTENYEQY
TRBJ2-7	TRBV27	ASSLYPNRRGHEQY
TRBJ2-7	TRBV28	ASSLPRRQVDAYEQY
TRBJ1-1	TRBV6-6	ASSWQSRNTEAF
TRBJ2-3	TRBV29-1	SVEEADTDTQY
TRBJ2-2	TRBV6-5	ATKDPGGTGELF
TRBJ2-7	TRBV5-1	ASSYLQGADYEQY
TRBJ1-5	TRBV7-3	ASSLYGDQPQH
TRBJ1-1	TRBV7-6	ASSLEPNTEAF
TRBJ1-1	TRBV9	ASSVDFGGQAF
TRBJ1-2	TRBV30	AWRPGSGYT
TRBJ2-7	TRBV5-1	ASSLGVAGEGEQY
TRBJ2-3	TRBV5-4	ASSLDRGPRADTQY
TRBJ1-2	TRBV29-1	SVAVGNSGGYT
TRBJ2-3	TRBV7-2	ASSRVGLLTDTQY
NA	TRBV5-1	ASSVGQGDEQY
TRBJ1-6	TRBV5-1	ASSLTERSPLH
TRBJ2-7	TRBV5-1	ASSLTLAGGYEQY
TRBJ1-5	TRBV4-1	ASSQDSQGHQPQH
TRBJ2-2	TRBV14	ASSQVLAGVGGELF
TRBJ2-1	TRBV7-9	ASSPAGQSYNEQF
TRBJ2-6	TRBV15	ATSPGSSGANVLT
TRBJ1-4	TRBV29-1	SVSTGLNEKLF
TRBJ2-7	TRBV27	ASSPGGGRYEQY
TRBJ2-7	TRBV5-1	ASSSRTGASLYEQY